This entry lists 21 T cell receptor beta chains sequenced from one sample in a study of molecular identifiers for immune sequencing clone quantification. TCRdb called the PCR reads again in MiXCR, with one record for every CDR3 protein. Of about 630,000 distinct CDR3 sequences in the sample, approximately 24% were seen once. Material for sequencing was naive CD8+ T cells from blood, with Jurkat cell RNA spiked in. Specified subset: FACS-sorted CD8+CD4-CCR7+CD45RA+ naive T cells. Source of these receptors: a human donor in good health. Some libraries in this study had Jurkat cell RNA spiked in.

The V gene is TRBV19, the J gene TRBJ1-1; no clear D. The CDR3 totals 13 residues. Deletions cut 3 bases from V and 1 base from J, with 6 bases between. CDR1 and CDR2 from the germline V gene are LNHDA and SQIVND (reference sequence). DNA of the CDR3: TGTGCCAGTAGTATGTTTGGGAACACTGAAGCTTTCTTT. Its protein product is CASSMFGNTEAFF.

This clonotype was detected ten times or more. The chain is built from TRBV15 and TRBJ2-3; D gene uncertain. V was trimmed by 5 bases and J by 1 base, leaving 7 bases between them. There are 13 residues in the CDR3. CDR1 LNHNV and CDR2 YYDKDF come from the germline V gene (reference sequence). CDR3 loop: CATSEAGTDTQYF. For the CDR3, the DNA is TGTGCCACCAGCGAGGCGGGCACAGATACGCAGTATTTT.

This clonotype came up many times. V is TRBV12-3 or TRBV12-4 and J is TRBJ1-2, with TRBD1 matching over 8 bases. The CDR3 sequence is 15 residues long. V trimming: 4 bases; J trimming: 4 bases; junction bases outside the gene matches: 8. This CDR3 reads CASSSTLTGAYGYTF. The CDR3 nucleotides read TGTGCCAGCAGTTCAACCTTGACAGGGGCCTATGGCTACACCTTC.

On this clonotype itself: A much bigger clone sits one base away, suggesting this may be a read error. This chain joins TRBV28 and TRBJ1-5; perhaps TRBD1 as D (5 bases). Germline values: CDR1 MDHEN, CDR2 SYDVKM. The CDR3 contains 15 residues. CDR3 loop: CASSIGTQSTQPQHF. Here the CDR3 DNA reads TGTGCCAGCAGTATCGGGACGCAAAGCACTCAGCCCCAGCATTTT.

The chain combines TRBV4-3 with TRBJ1-1; 8 bases line up with TRBD1. Trimming at V came to 4 bases and at J to 2 bases, leaving 3 bases not matched to a gene. CDR1 and CDR2 (germline): LGHNA, YSLEER. The CDR3 totals 14 residues. This chain's CDR3 is CASSRQGFNTEAFF. The CDR3 region has the DNA TGCGCCAGCAGCCGACAGGGGTTCAACACTGAAGCTTTCTTT.

This clonotype was seen only a few times. This sequence joins TRBV27 and TRBJ2-7; tentatively, D is TRBD1 (5 bases). There are 14 residues in the CDR3. CDR1 is MNHEY, CDR2 SMNVEV, per germline (reference sequence). Trimming removed 2 bases from V and 3 bases from J, with 11 bases in between. CDR3 region: CASSLRGRVYEQYF. The CDR3 DNA follows: TGTGCCAGCAGTTTAAGGGGCAGGGTCTACGAGCAGTACTTC.

The chain combines TRBV11-2 with TRBJ2-1; D is ambiguous. The V gene lost 1 base and the J gene lost 5 bases, with 18 bases spanning the gap. The length of the CDR3 is 17 residues. Germline V gene lookup returns CDR1 SGHAT and CDR2 FQNNGV. The CDR3 coding sequence is TGTGCCAGCAGCTTAGCCCCGGGCCTCCCCCCCGACAATGAGCAGTTCTTC. Its protein is CASSLAPGLPPDNEQFF.

Worth noting for this clonotype: A read error is possible here, since a much larger clone lies one base away. The conserved closing phenylalanine or tryptophan is absent in this CDR3, likely reflecting a read error. V is TRBV20-1 and J is TRBJ2-7; TRBD1 matches 11 bases. The junction had 7 bases not matched to a gene; V was cut back by 2 bases and J by 4 bases. CDR1 DFQATT and CDR2 SNEGSKA come from the germline V gene (reference sequence). This CDR3 has 15 amino acids. CDR3 loop: CSARITGQGGYEQYS. For the CDR3, the DNA is TGCAGTGCTAGAATAACGGGACAGGGGGGATACGAGCAGTACTCC.

Remarks on this clonotype: Likely a read error: the CDR3 ends without its conserved phenylalanine or tryptophan. The chain links TRBV25-1 to TRBJ2-3; TRBD2 agrees at 9 bases. The trim removed 3 bases at V and 4 bases at J, leaving 2 bases unmatched. The CDR3 loop spans 14 amino acids. Germline V gene sequence: CDR1 MGHDK, CDR2 SYGVNS. The CDR3 bases are TGTGCCAGCAGTGAGGGACTAGCTCCAGATACGCAGTATTTA. The encoded protein is CASSEGLAPDTQYL.

Many counts were recorded for this clonotype. The chain carries TRBV10-3 and TRBJ1-1, with D hard to call. In germline, CDR1 is ENHRY, CDR2 SYGVKD. This CDR3 spans 14 amino acids. V dropped 0 bases and J dropped 8 bases, with 13 bases sitting between them. The CDR3 loop is CAISESIMVSEAFF. The DNA of the CDR3 is TGTGCCATCAGTGAGTCGATAATGGTTTCAGAAGCTTTCTTT.

The chain is built from TRBV20-1 and TRBJ2-7, with D uncertain. Near its end, the DNA agrees better with TRBJ2-1, so the J call may be wrong. CDR3 size: 13 residues. Germline assignment: CDR1 DFQATT and CDR2 SNEGSKA (reference sequence). The CDR3 region is CSARGTHAFEQFF. CDR3 DNA: TGCAGTGCTAGAGGGACCCACGCCTTCGAGCAGTTCTTC.

As concerns this clonotype: A junction boundary mismatches the germline segment, possibly from a read error. J is TRBJ1-5 and V is TRBV4-1, with TRBD1 as a possible D gene (6 bases). This CDR3 is 17 amino acids long. The V gene's germline CDR1 is MGHRA and CDR2 YSYEKL. This CDR3 reads CASSQEGAGYDNQPQQF. The CDR3 DNA follows: TGCGCCAGCAGCCAAGAGGGGGCCGGATACGACAATCAGCCCCAGCAATTT.

CDR3 in DNA: TGTGCCAGCAGCAACAAGGGACAGGGGACCCAAGAGACCCAGTACTTC. It is translated as CASSNKGQGTQETQYF. The V and J genes are TRBV7-2 and TRBJ2-5; TRBD1 matches at 10 bases. With V trimmed by 5 bases and J by 1 base, 7 bases remained unmatched. Germline V gene data show CDR1 as SGHTA and CDR2 as FQGNSA. The CDR3 has 16 residues.

About this clonotype itself: This may come from a read error, since a much larger clone is one base off. V gene TRBV27 combines with J gene TRBJ2-7; TRBD1 aligns across 11 bases. The germline CDR1 and CDR2 sequences are MNHEY and SMNVEV (reference sequence). This CDR3 has 15 amino acids. CDR3 protein: CASGLSGTGGYEQYF. DNA of the CDR3: TGTGCCAGCGGTTTATCGGGGACAGGGGGCTACGAGCAGTACTTC.

The rearrangement uses TRBV5-4 and TRBJ2-1; D is perhaps TRBD2 (6 bases). Deletions cut 5 bases from V and 9 bases from J, with 12 bases between. CDR1 and CDR2 from the germline V gene are SGHNT and YYREEE (reference sequence). This CDR3 has 12 amino acids. The CDR3 spells CASSLTGVEQFF. The CDR3 DNA sequence: TGTGCCAGCAGTCTGACGGGGGTTGAGCAGTTCTTC.

In its sample, this clonotype was seen once. One base away lies a much larger clone, so this may be a sequencing read error. The chain uses TRBV7-9 and TRBJ1-1, with 8 nucleotides matching TRBD1. Germline assignment: CDR1 SEHNR and CDR2 FQNEAQ (reference sequence). The CDR3 has 16 amino acids. CDR3 DNA: TGTGCCAGCAGCTCTCCCTTGGGACAGGAGAACACTGCAGCTTTCTTT. Translation: CASSSPLGQENTAAFF.

Concerning this clonotype: A much larger clone is a single base away; this may be a read error. This CDR3 is CATSRGGRVRSNQPQHF. CDR3 DNA sequence: TGTGCCACCAGCAGAGGCGGGAGGGTTCGCAGCAATCAGCCCCAGCATTTT. The chain joins TRBV15 to TRBJ1-5; D is undetermined. The CDR3 is 17 amino acids. Looked up from germline, CDR1 is LNHNV and CDR2 is YYDKDF (reference sequence). V lost 1 base, J lost 1 base, and 14 bases lay in between.

This clonotype has just a few counts. J is TRBJ2-3 and V is TRBV3-1, with no clear D. The CDR3 extends over 14 amino acids. V lost 4 bases and J 9 bases, leaving 17 bases between the germline ends. Germline CDR1 reads LGHDT; CDR2 reads YNNKEL (reference sequence). The CDR3: CASSPLRFPKTQYF. The DNA for the CDR3 is TGTGCCAGCAGCCCCCTCCGTTTCCCTAAAACGCAGTATTTT.

This clonotype was observed a few times. Mismatch with germline at one junction end may stem from a read error. The J gene is TRBJ1-6, the V gene TRBV6-6, with a possible D match to TRBD1 (5 bases). CDR1 is MNHNY, CDR2 SVGAGI, per germline (reference sequence). The CDR3 contains 16 residues. This CDR3 reads CASTLVPGTRISSLHF. The DNA for the CDR3 is TGTGCCAGCACCCTCGTTCCGGGGACTCGAATTTCATCCCTCCACTTT.

There are many counts of this clonotype. The chain is built from TRBV7-2 and TRBJ1-6; 9 nucleotides match TRBD1. Germline lookup yields CDR1 SGHTA and CDR2 FQGNSA. The CDR3 runs 17 residues. Trimming cost V 6 bases and J 0 bases; bases outside gene matches: 6. The CDR3 DNA reads TGTGCCAGCAGGGCCGGGACAGGGAGCTCCTATAATTCACCCCTCCACTTT. Protein: CASRAGTGSSYNSPLHF. The variable domain in full, completed from reference TRBV7-2 and TRBJ1-6, reads GAGVSQSPSNKVTEKGKDVELRCDPISGHTALYWYRQSLGQGLEFLIYFQGNSAPDKSGLPSDRFSAERTGGSVSTLTIQRTQQEDSAVYLCASRAGTGSSYNSPLHFGNGTRLTVT.

The chain employs TRBV4-3 and TRBJ2-3; 7 bases match TRBD1. Losses at the gene ends were 0 bases for V and 5 bases for J; bases not matched to a gene: 8. Germline V lookup: CDR1 LGHNA, CDR2 YSLEER. This CDR3 is 16 amino acids long. The CDR3 DNA sequence: TGCGCCAGCAGCCAAGATTTTTTAGGGGGCGAAGATACGCAGTATTTT. Translation: CASSQDFLGGEDTQYF.